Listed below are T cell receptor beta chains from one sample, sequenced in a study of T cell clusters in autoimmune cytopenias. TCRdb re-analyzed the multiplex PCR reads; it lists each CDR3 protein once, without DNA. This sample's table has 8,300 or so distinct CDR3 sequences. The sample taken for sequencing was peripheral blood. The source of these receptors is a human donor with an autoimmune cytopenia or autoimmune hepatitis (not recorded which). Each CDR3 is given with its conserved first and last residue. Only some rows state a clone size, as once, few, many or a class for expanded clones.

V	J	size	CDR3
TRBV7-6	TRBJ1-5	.	CASSLAAHSNQPQHF
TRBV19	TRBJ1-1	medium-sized	CASSIDRGLNTEAFF
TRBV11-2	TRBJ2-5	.	CASSLRGTKTQYF
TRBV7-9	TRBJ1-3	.	CASSTNRDHVGNTIYF
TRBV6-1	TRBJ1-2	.	CASSPDGILNYGYTF
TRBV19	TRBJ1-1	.	CASSLTGTGDTEAFF
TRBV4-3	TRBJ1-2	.	CASSQDSYYGYTF
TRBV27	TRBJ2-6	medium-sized	CASSNYGRAGANVLTF
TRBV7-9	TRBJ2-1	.	CASSSGPNNEQFF
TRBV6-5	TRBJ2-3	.	CASRASGVTQYF
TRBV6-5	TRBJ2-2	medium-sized	CASSYSTRDTGELFF
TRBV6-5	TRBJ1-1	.	CASSYLSWGYNTEAFF
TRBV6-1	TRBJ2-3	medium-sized	CASSDGLAGGVSSTDTQYF
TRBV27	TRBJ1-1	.	CASSLSSSNTEAFF
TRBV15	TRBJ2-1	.	CATSRDFRGFNEQFF
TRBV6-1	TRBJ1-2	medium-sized	CASSSSSGGGYTF
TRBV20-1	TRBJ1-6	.	CSADTGTGNNSPLHF
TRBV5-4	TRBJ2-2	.	CASSPTGGTGELFF
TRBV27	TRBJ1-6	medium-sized	CASNSNGINSPLHF
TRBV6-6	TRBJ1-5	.	CASSENGNQPQHF
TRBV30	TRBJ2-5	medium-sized	CAWGRQETQYF
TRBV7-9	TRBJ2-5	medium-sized	CASSPLIGLGFGETQYF